One sample yielded the 21 T cell receptor beta chains listed below, sequenced in a study of T-cell memory formation after mild COVID-19. MiXCR was run by TCRdb on the 5' RACE reads, yielding one entry per CDR3 protein. The table records fewer than 450,000 distinct CDR3 sequences, approximately 24% of them present only once. Material for sequencing was PBMCs or a T cell subset sorted from them (not recorded which). The receptors derive from an adult woman who had mild COVID-19 (a few samples of this study predate the infection). Cell type and time point are not known.

This clonotype was seen a few times. The chain is built from TRBV4-2 and TRBJ2-7; no definite D call. Germline CDR1 is LGHNA and CDR2 is YNFKEQ. This CDR3 comprises 14 residues. The V end lost 1 base, the J end lost 0 bases, and 7 bases lay between the germline ends. The CDR3 DNA reads TGTGCCAGCAGCCAAGTCCTCCTCTCCTACGAGCAGTACTTC. As protein: CASSQVLLSYEQYF.

This clonotype has only a few counts. The gene calls are TRBV7-2 and TRBJ2-7; 8 bases agree with TRBD1. CDR3 length equals 13 residues. The V segment lost 8 bases and the J segment 3 bases; nucleotides outside the gene matches: 6. Germline assignment: CDR1 SGHTA and CDR2 FQGNSA. The CDR3 loop is CASGRTGNYEQYF. The CDR3 DNA reads as TGTGCCAGCGGACGGACAGGGAACTACGAGCAGTACTTC.

The genes are TRBV7-2 and TRBJ1-2; 8 bases fit TRBD1. Germline loops: CDR1 SGHTA, CDR2 FQGNSA. CDR3 length: 12 residues. V shed 4 bases, J shed 8 bases, and the junction held 3 bases outside the gene matches. CDR3 in DNA: TGTGCCAGCAGCTACCGGGACAGGGGCTACACCTTC. It encodes CASSYRDRGYTF.

In its sample, this clonotype was seen a few times. The chain has TRBV10-3 and TRBJ2-1, with a possible D match to TRBD2 (6 bases). The CDR3 totals 13 residues. Germline V gene data show CDR1 as ENHRY and CDR2 as SYGVKD. Trimming stripped 2 bases from V and 8 bases from J, with 10 bases between. The CDR3, as DNA: TGTGCCATCAGTGAGGTTACGGGGGATGAGCAGTTCTTC. Residues: CAISEVTGDEQFF.

This chain joins TRBV29-1 and TRBJ1-1, with TRBD1 matching over 11 bases. The V and J ends lost 6 bases and 4 bases, in that order; junction bases with no gene match: 4. The CDR3 length is 13 residues. The germline V gene has CDR1 SQVTM and CDR2 ANQGSEA. The CDR3 protein is CSVGTGGSTEAFF. Written as DNA, the CDR3 is TGCAGCGTGGGGACAGGGGGATCCACTGAAGCTTTCTTT.

The chain uses TRBV7-3 and TRBJ1-2; weak D call: TRBD1 (6 bases). CDR1 is SGHTA, CDR2 FQGTGA, per germline. The V and J ends lost 2 bases and 3 bases respectively, with 16 bases between them. The CDR3 contains 16 residues. The CDR3 spells CASSLGPRGYDYGYTF. The CDR3 DNA reads as TGTGCCAGCAGCTTAGGCCCCAGGGGCTACGACTATGGCTACACCTTC.

CDR3 DNA: TGTGCCAGCAGTCCCTCAGGGGGCTCGTCTGGGGCCAACGTCCTGACTTTC. It is translated as CASSPSGGSSGANVLTF. The genes are TRBV11-1 and TRBJ2-6, with 8 bases lining up with TRBD1. CDR3 length equals 17 residues. The V segment lost 6 bases and the J segment 1 base; nucleotides outside the gene matches: 8. Germline V lookup: CDR1 SGHAT, CDR2 FQDESV (reference sequence).

The V and J genes are TRBV20-1 and TRBJ1-1; D perhaps matches TRBD1 (6 bases). The CDR3 is 16 amino acids. Germline V gene data show CDR1 as DFQATT and CDR2 as SNEGSKA (reference sequence). Deletions cut 1 base from V and 0 bases from J, with 15 bases between. CDR3 residues: CSARAHRVSMNTEAFF. As DNA, the CDR3 is TGCAGTGCTAGAGCACACAGGGTTTCGATGAACACTGAAGCTTTCTTT.

This clonotype was seen more than once but under ten times. The V call is TRBV12-3 or TRBV12-4, the J call TRBJ1-1, with D hard to call. The CDR3 runs 14 residues. Trimming removed 3 bases at V and 1 base at J, with 9 bases between. The CDR3 spells CASSFGLTNTEAFF. The CDR3 bases are TGTGCCAGCAGTTTCGGTCTCACGAACACTGAAGCTTTCTTT.

This clonotype was recorded a few times. This chain links TRBV24-1 with TRBJ2-2, with D unresolved. V was trimmed by 7 bases and J by 7 bases, leaving 9 bases between them. The CDR3 totals 12 residues. Looked up from germline, CDR1 is KGHDR and CDR2 is SFDVKD. The CDR3, as DNA: TGTGCCACCAGAAGAGGCGGCGGGGAGCTGTTTTTT. This encodes CATRRGGGELFF.

V is TRBV4-2 and J is TRBJ2-5, with D possibly being TRBD2 (5 bases). The CDR3 loop spans 15 amino acids. V was clipped by 1 base and J by 1 base, with 10 bases between them. Germline CDR1 LGHNA, CDR2 YNFKEQ. CDR3 residues: CASSQGPTSQETQYF. In DNA form, the CDR3 reads TGTGCCAGCAGCCAAGGTCCAACTAGCCAAGAGACCCAGTACTTC.

This clonotype was seen a few times. The chain employs TRBV7-9 and TRBJ2-2, with D possibly being TRBD2 (6 bases). The CDR3 totals 17 residues. V lost 5 bases and J lost 1, with 17 bases in between. CDR1 is SEHNR and CDR2 is FQNEAQ in the germline V gene (reference sequence). The CDR3 region has the DNA TGTGCCAGCAGCGGCTACTGGGGGGAGCTGAACACCGGGGAGCTGTTTTTT. This codes for CASSGYWGELNTGELFF.

In its sample, this clonotype was seen a few times. This chain joins TRBV24-1 and TRBJ2-2; D might be TRBD1 or TRBD2, each matching 5 bases. This CDR3 has 15 residues. CDR1 KGHDR and CDR2 SFDVKD come from the germline V gene. V gave up 5 bases and J gave up 6 bases, with 15 bases separating them. The CDR3 bases are TGTGCCACCAGTGGGGACGCGGCCCAGCCCGGGGAGCTGTTTTTT. It encodes CATSGDAAQPGELFF.

CDR3 DNA sequence: TGTGCCAGCAGTGGTGGTGTGGGGCAAGAGACCCAGTACTTC. Amino acid sequence: CASSGGVGQETQYF. This sequence joins TRBV6-5 and TRBJ2-5; D gene uncertain. V was cut by 5 bases and J by 2 bases, with 12 bases left in between. Germline assignment: CDR1 MNHEY and CDR2 SVGAGI. The CDR3 length is 14 residues.

This clonotype has a handful of counts. The J gene is TRBJ2-7, the V gene TRBV6-1; D gene uncertain. The CDR3 is made up of 12 amino acids. Germline V gives CDR1 MNHNS, CDR2 SASEGT. V shed 2 bases and J shed 4 bases, with 6 bases lying between them. The chain's CDR3 is CASSETRYEQYF. The CDR3 DNA sequence: TGTGCCAGCAGTGAAACCCGTTACGAGCAGTACTTC.

The chain uses TRBV6-1 and TRBJ1-2; D perhaps matches TRBD1 (6 bases). V was trimmed by 0 bases and J by 5 bases, leaving 10 bases between them. Germline-derived CDR1 and CDR2 are MNHNS and SASEGT. The CDR3 runs to 14 residues. The DNA of the CDR3 is TGTGCCAGCAGTGAAGCGGGGGCATGGTATGGCTACACCTTC. It encodes CASSEAGAWYGYTF.

This chain uses TRBV27 with TRBJ2-2, with D possibly being TRBD1 (5 bases). V was trimmed by 3 bases and J by 2 bases, leaving 7 bases between them. CDR3 size: 14 residues. The germline gives CDR1 MNHEY, CDR2 SMNVEV (reference sequence). CDR3 loop: CASSLDINTGELFF. The CDR3 bases are TGTGCCAGCAGTTTGGACATTAACACCGGGGAGCTGTTTTTT.

The chain recombines TRBV5-1 with TRBJ1-1; perhaps TRBD1 as D (6 bases). Trimming took off 0 bases at V and 1 base at J, with 10 bases between the two ends. The germline CDR1 and CDR2 sequences are SGHRS and YFSETQ. This CDR3 contains 15 residues. CDR3 sequence reads: CASSLEPGQNTEAFF. The CDR3 DNA reads as TGCGCCAGCAGCTTGGAACCGGGACAGAACACTGAAGCTTTCTTT.

This clonotype was picked up one time. As the CDR3 is not closed by the conserved phenylalanine or tryptophan, this likely results from a read error. The chain has TRBV12-3 or TRBV12-4 and TRBJ1-2; perhaps TRBD1 as D (5 bases). The CDR3 covers 13 residues. The V gene lost 6 bases and the J gene lost 8 bases, with 16 bases spanning the gap. CDR3 in amino acids: CASRHVGGRGYTL. The CDR3 nucleotides are TGTGCCAGCAGACACGTCGGGGGACGAGGCTACACCTTA.

The chain has TRBV20-1 and TRBJ2-1, with TRBD2 as a possible D gene (6 bases). This CDR3 contains 15 residues. CDR1 DFQATT and CDR2 SNEGSKA come from the germline V gene (reference sequence). V gave up 3 bases and J gave up 8 bases, with 20 bases separating them. Here the CDR3 reads CSASVTALPGDEQFF. The CDR3 bases are TGCAGTGCTAGTGTAACGGCCTTGCCGGGGGATGAGCAGTTCTTC.

In its sample, this clonotype was seen a few times. The V and J genes are TRBV7-6 and TRBJ2-1; D gene unclear. Germline CDR1 reads SGHVS; CDR2 reads FNYEAQ. Between the trimmed V and J ends, which lost 1 base and 2 bases, there was a span of 12 bases. The CDR3 loop spans 16 amino acids. CDR3 sequence reads: CASSLGLLVAYNEQFF. CDR3 in DNA: TGTGCCAGCAGCTTAGGATTGCTAGTTGCCTACAATGAGCAGTTCTTC. Using reference TRBV7-6 and TRBJ2-1 for the parts outside the CDR3, the full variable domain is GAGVSQSPRYKVTKRGQDVALRCDPISGHVSLYWYRQALGQGPEFLTYFNYEAQQDKSGLPNDRFSAERPEGSISTLTIQRTEQRDSAMYRCASSLGLLVAYNEQFFGPGTRLTVL.